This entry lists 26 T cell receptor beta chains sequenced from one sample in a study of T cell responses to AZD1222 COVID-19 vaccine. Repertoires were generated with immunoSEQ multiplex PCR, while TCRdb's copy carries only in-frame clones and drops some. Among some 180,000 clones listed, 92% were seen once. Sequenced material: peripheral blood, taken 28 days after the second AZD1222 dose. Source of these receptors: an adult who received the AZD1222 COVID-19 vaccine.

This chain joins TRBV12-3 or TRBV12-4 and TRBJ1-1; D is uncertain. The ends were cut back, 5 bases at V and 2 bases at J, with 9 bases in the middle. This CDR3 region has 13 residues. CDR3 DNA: TGTGCCAGCAGTCCTCAGATCAACACTGAAGCTTTCTTT. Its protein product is CASSPQINTEAFF.

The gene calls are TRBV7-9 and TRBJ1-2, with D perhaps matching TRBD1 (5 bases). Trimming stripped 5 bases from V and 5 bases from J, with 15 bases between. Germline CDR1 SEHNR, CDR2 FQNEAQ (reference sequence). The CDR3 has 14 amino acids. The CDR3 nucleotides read TGTGCCAGCAGCACCAAATTAGACAGATATGGCTACACCTTC. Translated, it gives CASSTKLDRYGYTF. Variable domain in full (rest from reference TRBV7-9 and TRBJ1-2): DTGVSQNPRHKITKRGQNVTFRCDPISEHNRLYWYRQTLGQGPEFLTYFQNEAQLEKSRLLSDRFSAERPKGSFSTLEIQRTEQGDSAMYLCASSTKLDRYGYTFGSGTRLTVV.

The CDR3 spells CASSAGAYEQYF. In nucleotides, the CDR3 is TGTGCCAGCTCCGCAGGGGCCTACGAGCAGTACTTC. This rearrangement joins TRBV18 to TRBJ2-7; TRBD1 is a possible D gene (6 bases). This CDR3 is built from 12 residues. Germline-derived CDR1 and CDR2 are KGHSH and LQKENI. V was cut by 6 bases and J by 2 bases, with 8 bases left in between. Combining the CDR3 with reference TRBV18 and TRBJ2-7 gives the whole variable domain NAGVMQNPRHLVRRRGQEARLRCSPMKGHSHVYWYRQLPEEGLKFMVYLQKENIIDESGMPKERFSAEFPKEGPSILRIQQVVRGDSAAYFCASSAGAYEQYFGPGTRLTVT.

The CDR3: CASSYSGADSYEQYF. The CDR3 DNA is TGTGCCAGCAGTTATTCGGGCGCCGACTCCTACGAGCAGTACTTC. The chain employs TRBV6-5 and TRBJ2-7, with no clear D. CDR1 MNHEY and CDR2 SVGAGI come from the germline V gene. V shed 3 bases and J shed 0 bases, with 12 bases lying between them. The CDR3 contains 15 residues.

The CDR3 region has the DNA TGTGCCAGCAGTTACTCATCAGACAACTATGGCTACACCTTC. Protein product: CASSYSSDNYGYTF. The chain couples TRBV6-2 or TRBV6-3 to TRBJ1-2; D gene ambiguous. This CDR3 is 14 amino acids long. V lost 0 bases and J 2 bases, leaving 7 bases between the germline ends. From germline, CDR1 is MNHEY and CDR2 SVGEGT.

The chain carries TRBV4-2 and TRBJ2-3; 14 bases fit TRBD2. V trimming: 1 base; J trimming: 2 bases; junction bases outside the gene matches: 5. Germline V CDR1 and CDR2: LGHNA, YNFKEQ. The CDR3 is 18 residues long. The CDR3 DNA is TGTGCCAGCAGCCAAGTCCCGGGACTAGCGGGGGACACAGATACGCAGTATTTT. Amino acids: CASSQVPGLAGDTDTQYF.

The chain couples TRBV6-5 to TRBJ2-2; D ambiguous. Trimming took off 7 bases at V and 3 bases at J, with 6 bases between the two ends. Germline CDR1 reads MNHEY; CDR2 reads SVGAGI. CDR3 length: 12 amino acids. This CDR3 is CASNRDTGELFF. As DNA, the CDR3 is TGTGCCAGCAACCGTGACACCGGGGAGCTGTTTTTT.

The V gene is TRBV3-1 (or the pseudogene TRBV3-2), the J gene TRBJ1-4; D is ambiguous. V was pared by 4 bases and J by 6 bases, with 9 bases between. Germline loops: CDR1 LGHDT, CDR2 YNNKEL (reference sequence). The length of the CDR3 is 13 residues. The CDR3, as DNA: TGTGCCAGCAGCCCTCTGTGGGATGAAAAACTGTTTTTT. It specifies CASSPLWDEKLFF.

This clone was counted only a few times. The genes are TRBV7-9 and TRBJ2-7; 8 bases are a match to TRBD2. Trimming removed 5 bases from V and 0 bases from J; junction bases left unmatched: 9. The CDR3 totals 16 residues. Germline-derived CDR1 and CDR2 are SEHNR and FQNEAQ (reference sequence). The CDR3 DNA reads TGTGCCAGCAGCCCTGGGATCGGGGGGGTCTCCTACGAGCAGTACTTC. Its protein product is CASSPGIGGVSYEQYF.

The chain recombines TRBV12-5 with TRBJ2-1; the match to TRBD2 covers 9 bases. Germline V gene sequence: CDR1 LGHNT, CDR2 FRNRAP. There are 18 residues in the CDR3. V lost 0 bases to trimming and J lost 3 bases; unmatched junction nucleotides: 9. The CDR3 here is CASGLVVAGVSHYNEQFF. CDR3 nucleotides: TGTGCTAGTGGTTTGGTGGTAGCGGGAGTGTCCCACTACAATGAGCAGTTCTTC.

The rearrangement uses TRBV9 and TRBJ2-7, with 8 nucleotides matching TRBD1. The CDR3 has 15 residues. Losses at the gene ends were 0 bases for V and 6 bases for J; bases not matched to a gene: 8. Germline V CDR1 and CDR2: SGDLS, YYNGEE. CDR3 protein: CASSVAWTGKSEQYF. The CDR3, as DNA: TGTGCCAGCAGCGTAGCATGGACAGGGAAGTCCGAGCAGTACTTC.

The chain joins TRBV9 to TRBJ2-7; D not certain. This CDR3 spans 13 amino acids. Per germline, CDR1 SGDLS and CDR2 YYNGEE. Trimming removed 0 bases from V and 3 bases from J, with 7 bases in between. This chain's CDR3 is CASSVDPGYEQYF. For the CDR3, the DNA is TGTGCCAGCAGCGTAGACCCGGGCTACGAGCAGTACTTC. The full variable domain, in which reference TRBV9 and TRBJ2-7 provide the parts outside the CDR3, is DSGVTQTPKHLITATGQRVTLRCSPRSGDLSVYWYQQSLDQGLQFLIQYYNGEERAKGNILERFSAQQFPDLHSELNLSSLELGDSALYFCASSVDPGYEQYFGPGTRLTVT.

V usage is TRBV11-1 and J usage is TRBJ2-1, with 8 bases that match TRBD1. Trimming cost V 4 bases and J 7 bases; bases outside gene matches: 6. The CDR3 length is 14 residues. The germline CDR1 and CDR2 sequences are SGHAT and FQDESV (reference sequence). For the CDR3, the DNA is TGTGCCAGCAGCTCAGACAGGGGAAGGAATGAGCAGTTCTTC. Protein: CASSSDRGRNEQFF.

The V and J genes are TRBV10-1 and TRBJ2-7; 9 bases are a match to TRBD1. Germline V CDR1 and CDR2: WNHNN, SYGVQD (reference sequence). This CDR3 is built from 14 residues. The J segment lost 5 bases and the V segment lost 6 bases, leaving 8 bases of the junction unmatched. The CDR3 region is CASRPDRGRDEQYF. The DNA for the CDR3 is TGCGCCAGCAGACCGGACAGGGGCAGGGACGAGCAGTACTTC.

The CDR3 DNA reads as TGTGCCAGCAGTGGGGGGGCGACAGATACGCAGTATTTT. Amino acids: CASSGGATDTQYF. The chain uses TRBV6-4 and TRBJ2-3, with D perhaps TRBD1 or TRBD2 (6 bases each). V was trimmed by 4 bases and J by 3 bases, leaving 8 bases between them. The CDR3 runs 13 residues. Germline V gene sequence: CDR1 MRHNA, CDR2 SNTAGT.

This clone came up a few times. This chain's CDR3 is CASSQATGPQETQYF. In DNA, the CDR3 is TGTGCCAGCAGCCAGGCGACAGGGCCCCAAGAGACCCAGTACTTC. The chain links TRBV14 to TRBJ2-5; 7 positions match TRBD1. CDR3 length equals 15 residues. Trimming cost V 3 bases and J 1 base; bases outside gene matches: 5. CDR1 and CDR2 from the germline V gene are SGHDN and FVKESK.

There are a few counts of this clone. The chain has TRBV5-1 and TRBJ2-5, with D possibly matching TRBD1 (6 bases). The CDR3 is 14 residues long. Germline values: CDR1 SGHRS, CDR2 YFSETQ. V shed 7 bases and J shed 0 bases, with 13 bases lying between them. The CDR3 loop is CASSLGTNQETQYF. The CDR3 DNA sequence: TGCGCCAGCTCTTTAGGGACAAACCAAGAGACCCAGTACTTC.

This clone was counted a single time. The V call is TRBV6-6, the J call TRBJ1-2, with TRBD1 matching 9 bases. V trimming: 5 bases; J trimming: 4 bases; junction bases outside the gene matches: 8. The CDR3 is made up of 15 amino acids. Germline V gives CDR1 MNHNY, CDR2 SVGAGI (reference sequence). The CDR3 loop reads CASSNWDRAIYGYTF. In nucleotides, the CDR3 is TGTGCCAGCAGTAACTGGGACAGGGCGATCTATGGCTACACCTTC.

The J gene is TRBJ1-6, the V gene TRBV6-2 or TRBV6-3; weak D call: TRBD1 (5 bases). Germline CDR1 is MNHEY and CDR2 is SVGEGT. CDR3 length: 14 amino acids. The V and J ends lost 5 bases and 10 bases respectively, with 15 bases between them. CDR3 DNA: TGTGCCAGCAGTCTCGGGACCGGCCGGTCACCCCTCCACTTT. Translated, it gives CASSLGTGRSPLHF.

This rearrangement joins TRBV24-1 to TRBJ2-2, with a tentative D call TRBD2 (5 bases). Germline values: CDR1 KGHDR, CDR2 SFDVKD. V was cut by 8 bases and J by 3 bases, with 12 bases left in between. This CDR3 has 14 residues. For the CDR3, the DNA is TGTGCCACCATTCTGTGGGGAGACACCGGGGAGCTGTTTTTT. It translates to CATILWGDTGELFF.

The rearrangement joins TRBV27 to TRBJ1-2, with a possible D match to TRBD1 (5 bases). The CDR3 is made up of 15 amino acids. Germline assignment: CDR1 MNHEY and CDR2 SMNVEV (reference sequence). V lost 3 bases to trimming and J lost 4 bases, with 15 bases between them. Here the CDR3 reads CASSLMAGVTYGYTF. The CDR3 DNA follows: TGTGCCAGCAGTTTGATGGCGGGGGTTACCTATGGCTACACCTTC.

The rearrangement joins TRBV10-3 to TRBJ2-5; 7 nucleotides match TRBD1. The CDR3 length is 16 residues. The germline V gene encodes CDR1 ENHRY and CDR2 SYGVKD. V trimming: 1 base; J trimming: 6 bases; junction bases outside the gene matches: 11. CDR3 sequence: CAISEFLAQGSKTQYF. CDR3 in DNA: TGTGCCATCAGTGAGTTTTTGGCACAGGGGAGTAAGACCCAGTACTTC.

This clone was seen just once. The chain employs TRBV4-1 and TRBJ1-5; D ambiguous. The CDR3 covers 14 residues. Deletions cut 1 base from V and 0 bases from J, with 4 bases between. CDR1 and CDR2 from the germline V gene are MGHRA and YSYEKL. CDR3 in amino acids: CASSQGDSNQPQHF. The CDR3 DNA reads TGCGCCAGCAGCCAAGGGGATAGCAATCAGCCCCAGCATTTT.

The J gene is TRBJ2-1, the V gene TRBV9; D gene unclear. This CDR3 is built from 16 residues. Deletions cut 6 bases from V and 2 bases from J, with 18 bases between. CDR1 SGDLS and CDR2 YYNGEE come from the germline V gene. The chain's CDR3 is CASTGPGNDPYNEQFF. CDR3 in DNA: TGTGCCAGCACTGGGCCGGGTAATGATCCCTACAATGAGCAGTTCTTC.

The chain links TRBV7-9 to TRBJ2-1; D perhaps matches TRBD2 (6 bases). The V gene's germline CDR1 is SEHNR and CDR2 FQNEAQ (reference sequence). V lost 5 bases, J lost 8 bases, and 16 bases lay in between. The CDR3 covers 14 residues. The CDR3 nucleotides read TGTGCCAGCAGCCCACCGGGGGACTTCTATGAGCAGTTCTTC. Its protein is CASSPPGDFYEQFF. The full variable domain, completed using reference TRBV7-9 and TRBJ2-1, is DTGVSQNPRHKITKRGQNVTFRCDPISEHNRLYWYRQTLGQGPEFLTYFQNEAQLEKSRLLSDRFSAERPKGSFSTLEIQRTEQGDSAMYLCASSPPGDFYEQFFGPGTRLTVL.

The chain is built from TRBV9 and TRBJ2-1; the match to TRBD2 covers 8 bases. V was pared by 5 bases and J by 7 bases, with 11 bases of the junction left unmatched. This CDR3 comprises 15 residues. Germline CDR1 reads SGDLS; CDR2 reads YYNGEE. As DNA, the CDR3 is TGTGCCAGCAGTAAAGGACTAGCTTGGGAGAATGAGCAGTTCTTC. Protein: CASSKGLAWENEQFF.